In its sample, the clone carrying this T cell receptor (beta chain) was seen a few times. The target antigen is unknown. This specimen belongs to a study of human T cells and chemical hapten exposure. Findings and caveats of the study: The study found that DPC sensitization did not change TCRs above 1 in 1000 frequency.

The time point denotes: patch test 3, about 24 weeks after DPC sensitization. Noted treatment: therapeutic diphenylcyclopropenone sensitization with weekly scalp DPC. People who gave samples had alopecia, were 18 to 70 years old, and were suitable for DPC. The V segment lost 7 bases and the J segment 13 bases; nucleotides outside the gene matches: 16. Germline values: CDR1 MDHEN, CDR2 SYDVKM. The CDR3 loop spans 14 amino acids. In the library, unique molecular identifiers were attached to individual cDNA molecules. In the source study's methods: From about 20,000 to 690,000 TCRs were found per sample, with a median of approximately 96,000. TCRdb fed the RACE reads into MiXCR, producing one record per CDR3 protein. TCRdb, rather than the study authors, made the V and J calls. The sample lists fewer than 100,000 distinct CDR3 sequences; approximately 10% were seen once.

The sequenced sample was whole blood, obtained in connection with sensitization to the hapten diphenylcyclopropenone (DPC). The V and J genes are TRBV28 and TRBJ2-1; 7 bases agree with TRBD1. The TCR originated in a young woman with alopecia areata. Some clones in this sample may be carry-over from other donors' samples. The CDR3 protein is CASTLGGARELQFF. For the CDR3, the DNA is TGTGCCAGCACCCTAGGGGGCGCCAGGGAGCTTCAGTTCTTC.